This T cell receptor (beta chain) is from a study of CD8 T cells in Susac syndrome. Looking at the study overall: Patients with Susac syndrome were, at the time of blood collection, therapy-naive, maintained on corticosteroids, or maintained on intravenous immunoglobulin alone.

The CDR3 loop spans 8 amino acids. Deletions cut 3 bases from V and 12 bases from J, with 0 bases between. The germline CDR1 and CDR2 sequences are KGHSH and LQKENI. Random hexamers primed reverse transcription of 0.5 to 1 ug RNA. Across 54 Vbeta and 13 Jbeta, TCR beta CDR3 was amplified with immunoSEQ multiplex PCR. TCRdb processed the immunoSEQ multiplex PCR reads anew with MiXCR; each CDR3 protein has one entry. The repertoire includes about 150,000 distinct CDR3 sequences, approximately 95% of them detected once, and roughly 0.16% sits in the top ten. Material for sequencing was CD4+ T cells from PBMCs. The rearrangement joins TRBV18 to TRBJ1-5, with D uncertain. The clonotype comes from a human donor with Susac syndrome. Here the CDR3 DNA reads TGTGCCAGCTCACCCCAGCATTTT. Translating gives CASSPQHF.